Below, one T cell receptor (beta chain) is given with its context. This entry belongs to a study of blood T cell repertoires in COVID-19. CDR1 SGHTA and CDR2 FQGNSA come from the germline V gene. The V gene lost 5 bases and the J gene lost 2 bases, with 13 bases spanning the gap. This CDR3 comprises 14 residues. The repertoire was sequenced with immunoSEQ multiplex PCR; TCRdb's copy has only in-frame clones and lacks some. This sample has around 500,000 clones, with approximately 87% found just once. The chain combines TRBV7-2 with TRBJ2-7, with a weak D call TRBD2 (6 bases). What was sequenced was PBMCs or T cells enriched from blood (not recorded which). The TCR sequence derives from a woman between 35 and 50 years old who had recovered from COVID-19. CDR3 region: CASSRDSNTYEQYF. For the CDR3, the DNA is TGTGCCAGCAGCCGGGACTCGAACACCTACGAGCAGTACTTC.